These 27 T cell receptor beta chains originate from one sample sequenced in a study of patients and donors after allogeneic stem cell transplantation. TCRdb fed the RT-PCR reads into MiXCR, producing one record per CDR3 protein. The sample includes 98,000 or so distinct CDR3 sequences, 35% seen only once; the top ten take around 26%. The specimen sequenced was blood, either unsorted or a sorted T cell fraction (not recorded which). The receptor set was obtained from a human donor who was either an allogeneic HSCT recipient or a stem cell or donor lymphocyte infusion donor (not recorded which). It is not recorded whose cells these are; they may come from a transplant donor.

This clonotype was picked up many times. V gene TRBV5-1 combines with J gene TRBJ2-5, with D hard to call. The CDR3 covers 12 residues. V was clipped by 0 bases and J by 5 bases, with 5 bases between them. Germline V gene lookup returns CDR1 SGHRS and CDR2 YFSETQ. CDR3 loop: CASSLVWETQYF. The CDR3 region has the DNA TGCGCCAGCAGCTTGGTCTGGGAGACCCAGTACTTC.

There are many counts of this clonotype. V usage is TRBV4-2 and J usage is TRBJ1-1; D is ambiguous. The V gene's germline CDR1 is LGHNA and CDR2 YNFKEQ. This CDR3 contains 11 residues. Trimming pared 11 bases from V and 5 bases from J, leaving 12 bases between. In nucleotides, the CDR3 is TGTGCCGTCCGGTTGGGGACTGAAGCTTTCTTT. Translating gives CAVRLGTEAFF.

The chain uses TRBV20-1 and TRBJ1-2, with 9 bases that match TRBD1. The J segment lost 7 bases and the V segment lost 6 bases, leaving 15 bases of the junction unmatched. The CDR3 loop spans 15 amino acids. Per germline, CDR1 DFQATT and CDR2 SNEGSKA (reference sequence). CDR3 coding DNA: TGCAGTGCGCGGCCCCGGAGGACAGGGGATGGTGGCTACACCTTC. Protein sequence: CSARPRRTGDGGYTF.

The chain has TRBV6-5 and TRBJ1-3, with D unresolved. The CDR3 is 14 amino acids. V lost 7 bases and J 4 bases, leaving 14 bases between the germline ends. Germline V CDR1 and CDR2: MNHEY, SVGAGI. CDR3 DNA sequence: TGTGCCAGCACCTCTAGTGTCCTCGGAAACACCATATATTTT. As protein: CASTSSVLGNTIYF.

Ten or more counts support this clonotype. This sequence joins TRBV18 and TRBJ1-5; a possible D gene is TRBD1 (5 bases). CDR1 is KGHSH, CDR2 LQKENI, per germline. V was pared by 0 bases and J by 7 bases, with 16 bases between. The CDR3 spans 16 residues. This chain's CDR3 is CASSPPPSKGPQPQHF. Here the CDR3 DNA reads TGTGCCAGCTCACCACCTCCCTCCAAGGGGCCACAGCCCCAGCATTTT.

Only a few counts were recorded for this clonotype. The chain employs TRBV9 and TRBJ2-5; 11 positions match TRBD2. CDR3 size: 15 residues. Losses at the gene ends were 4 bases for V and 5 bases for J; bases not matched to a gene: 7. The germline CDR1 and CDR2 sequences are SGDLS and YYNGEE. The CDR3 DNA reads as TGTGCCAGCAGCAACTCTAGCGGGAGGTGGGAGACCCAGTACTTC. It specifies CASSNSSGRWETQYF.

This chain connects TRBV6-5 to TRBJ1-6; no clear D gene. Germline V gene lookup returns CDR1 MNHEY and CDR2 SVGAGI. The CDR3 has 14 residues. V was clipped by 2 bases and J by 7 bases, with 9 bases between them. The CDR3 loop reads CASSYQSYNSPLHF. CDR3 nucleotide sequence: TGTGCCAGCAGTTACCAGAGTTACAATTCACCCCTCCACTTT.

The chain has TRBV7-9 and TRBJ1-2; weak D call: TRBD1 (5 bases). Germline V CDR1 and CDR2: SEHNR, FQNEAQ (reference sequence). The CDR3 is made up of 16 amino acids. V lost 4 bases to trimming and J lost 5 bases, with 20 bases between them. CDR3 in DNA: TGTGCCAGCAGCTCCTATGCGAGCGGACAAAAATATGGCTACACCTTC. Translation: CASSSYASGQKYGYTF. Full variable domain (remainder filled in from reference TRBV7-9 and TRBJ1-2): DTGVSQNPRHKITKRGQNVTFRCDPISEHNRLYWYRQTLGQGPEFLTYFQNEAQLEKSRLLSDRFSAERPKGSFSTLEIQRTEQGDSAMYLCASSSYASGQKYGYTFGSGTRLTVV.

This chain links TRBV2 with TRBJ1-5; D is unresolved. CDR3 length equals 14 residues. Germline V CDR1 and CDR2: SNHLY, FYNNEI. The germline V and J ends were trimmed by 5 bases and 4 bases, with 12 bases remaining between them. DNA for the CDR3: TGTGCCAGCAGTAGGGAGGCGAGAAATCAGCCCCAGCATTTT. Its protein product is CASSREARNQPQHF.

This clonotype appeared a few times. The chain's CDR3 is CASRNQGAESNQPQHF. CDR3 DNA sequence: TGTGCCAGCAGAAATCAGGGGGCTGAAAGCAATCAGCCCCAGCATTTT. The chain joins TRBV27 to TRBJ1-5, with 8 bases aligning to TRBD1. This CDR3 spans 16 amino acids. Germline V gene data show CDR1 as MNHEY and CDR2 as SMNVEV (reference sequence). The V and J ends lost 6 bases and 1 base, in that order; junction bases with no gene match: 8.

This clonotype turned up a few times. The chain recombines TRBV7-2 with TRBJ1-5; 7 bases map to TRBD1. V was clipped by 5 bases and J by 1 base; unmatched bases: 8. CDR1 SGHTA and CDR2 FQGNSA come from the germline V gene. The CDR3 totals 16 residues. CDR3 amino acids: CASSPTTGWSNQPQHF. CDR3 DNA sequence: TGTGCCAGCAGCCCGACGACAGGGTGGAGCAATCAGCCCCAGCATTTT.

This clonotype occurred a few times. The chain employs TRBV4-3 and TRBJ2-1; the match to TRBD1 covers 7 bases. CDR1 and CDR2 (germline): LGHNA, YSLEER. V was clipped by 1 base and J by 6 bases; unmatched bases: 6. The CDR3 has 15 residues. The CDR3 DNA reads TGCGCCAGCAGCCAAGGTACAGGGGACCTCAATGAGCAGTTCTTC. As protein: CASSQGTGDLNEQFF.

The CDR3 region has the DNA TGTGCCAGCAGCAAGGGCGAAGGAGCGGGGGCAACCTACGAGCAGTACTTC. Residues: CASSKGEGAGATYEQYF. The chain joins TRBV21-1 to TRBJ2-7; the table assigns TRBD1, which was not confirmed against the DNA. TRBV21-1 is flagged as a pseudogene. The CDR3 totals 17 residues.

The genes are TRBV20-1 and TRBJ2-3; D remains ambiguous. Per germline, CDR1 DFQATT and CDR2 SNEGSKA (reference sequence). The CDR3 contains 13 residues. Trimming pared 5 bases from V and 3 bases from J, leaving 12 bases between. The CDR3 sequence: CSAPCYRTDTQYF. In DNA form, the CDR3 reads TGCAGTGCTCCTTGTTATAGGACAGATACGCAGTATTTT.

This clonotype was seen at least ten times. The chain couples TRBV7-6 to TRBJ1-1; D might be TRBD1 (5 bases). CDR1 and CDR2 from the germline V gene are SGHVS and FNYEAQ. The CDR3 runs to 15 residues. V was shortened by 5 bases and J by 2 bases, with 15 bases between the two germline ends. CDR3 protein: CASSPPRQGNTEAFF. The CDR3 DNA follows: TGTGCCAGCAGCCCCCCCCGGCAGGGTAACACTGAAGCTTTCTTT.

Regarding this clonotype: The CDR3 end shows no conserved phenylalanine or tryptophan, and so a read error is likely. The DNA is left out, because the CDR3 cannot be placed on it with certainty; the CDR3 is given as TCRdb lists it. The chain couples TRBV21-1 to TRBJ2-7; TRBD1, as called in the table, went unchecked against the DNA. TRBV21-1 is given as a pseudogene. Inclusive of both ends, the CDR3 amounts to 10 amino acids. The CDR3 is CASSKAVGTG.

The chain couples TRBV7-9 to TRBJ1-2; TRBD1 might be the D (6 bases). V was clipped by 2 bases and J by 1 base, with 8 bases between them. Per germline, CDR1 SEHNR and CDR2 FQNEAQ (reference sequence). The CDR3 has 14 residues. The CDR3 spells CASSLSGVNYGYTF. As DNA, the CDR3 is TGTGCCAGCAGCTTATCAGGGGTTAACTATGGCTACACCTTC.

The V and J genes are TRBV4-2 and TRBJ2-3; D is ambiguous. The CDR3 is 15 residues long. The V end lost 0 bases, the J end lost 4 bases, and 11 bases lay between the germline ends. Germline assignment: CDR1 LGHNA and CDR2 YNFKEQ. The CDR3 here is CASSQEGSRSDTQYF. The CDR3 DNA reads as TGTGCCAGCAGCCAAGAAGGCAGCCGTTCAGATACGCAGTATTTT.

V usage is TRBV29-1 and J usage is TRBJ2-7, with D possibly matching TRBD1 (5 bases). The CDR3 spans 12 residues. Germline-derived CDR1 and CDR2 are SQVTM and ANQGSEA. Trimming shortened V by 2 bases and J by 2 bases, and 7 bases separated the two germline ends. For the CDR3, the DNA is TGCAGCGTTGAAACCAGGGCCTACGAGCAGTACTTC. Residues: CSVETRAYEQYF.

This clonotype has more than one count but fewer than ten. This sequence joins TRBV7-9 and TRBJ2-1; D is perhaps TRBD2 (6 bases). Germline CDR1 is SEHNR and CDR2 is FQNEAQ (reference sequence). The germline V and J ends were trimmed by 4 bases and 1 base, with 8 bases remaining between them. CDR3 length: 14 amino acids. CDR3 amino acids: CASSWGRSYNEQFF. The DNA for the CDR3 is TGTGCCAGCAGCTGGGGGAGGTCCTACAATGAGCAGTTCTTC.

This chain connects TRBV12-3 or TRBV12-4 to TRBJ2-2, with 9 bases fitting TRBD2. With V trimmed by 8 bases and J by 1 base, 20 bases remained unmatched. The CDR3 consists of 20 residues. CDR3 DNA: TGTGCCAGCGGAGAGGGGTGGAACAGACTTAGCGGGAGGAACACCGGGGAGCTGTTTTTT. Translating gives CASGEGWNRLSGRNTGELFF.

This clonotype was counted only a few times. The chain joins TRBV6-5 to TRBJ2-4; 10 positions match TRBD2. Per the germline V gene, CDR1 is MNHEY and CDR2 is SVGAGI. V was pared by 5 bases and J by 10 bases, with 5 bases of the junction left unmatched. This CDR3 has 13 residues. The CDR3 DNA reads TGTGCCAGCAGTACCTCAGCGGGAGGGATTCAGTACTTC. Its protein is CASSTSAGGIQYF.

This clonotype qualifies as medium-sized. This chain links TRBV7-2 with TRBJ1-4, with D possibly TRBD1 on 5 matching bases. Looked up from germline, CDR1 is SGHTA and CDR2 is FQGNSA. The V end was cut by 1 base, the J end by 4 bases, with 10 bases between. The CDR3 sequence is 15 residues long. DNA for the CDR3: TGTGCCAGCAGCTTAGGCAGGGAACTTAATGAAAAACTGTTTTTT. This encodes CASSLGRELNEKLFF. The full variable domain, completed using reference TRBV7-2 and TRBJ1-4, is GAGVSQSPSNKVTEKGKDVELRCDPISGHTALYWYRQSLGQGLEFLIYFQGNSAPDKSGLPSDRFSAERTGGSVSTLTIQRTQQEDSAVYLCASSLGRELNEKLFFGSGTQLSVL.

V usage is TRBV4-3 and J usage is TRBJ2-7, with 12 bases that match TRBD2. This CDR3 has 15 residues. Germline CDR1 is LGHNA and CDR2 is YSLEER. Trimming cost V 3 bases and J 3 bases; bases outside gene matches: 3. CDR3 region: CASSQALAGGYEQYF. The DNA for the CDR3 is TGCGCCAGCAGCCAGGCACTAGCGGGAGGCTACGAGCAGTACTTC.

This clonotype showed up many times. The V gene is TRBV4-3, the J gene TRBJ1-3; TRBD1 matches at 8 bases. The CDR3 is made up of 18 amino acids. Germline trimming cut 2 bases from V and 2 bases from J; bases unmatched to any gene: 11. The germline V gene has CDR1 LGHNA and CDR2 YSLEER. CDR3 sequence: CASSQYPGGGSAGNTIYF. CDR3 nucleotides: TGCGCCAGCAGCCAATATCCAGGGGGCGGTTCGGCTGGAAACACCATATATTTT.

The DNA for the CDR3 is TGTGCCAGCAGTTATAGCGGGAGGCACCAAGAGACCCAGTACTTC. It is translated as CASSYSGRHQETQYF. The chain has TRBV12-3 or TRBV12-4 and TRBJ2-5, with TRBD2 matching over 10 bases. The CDR3 runs 15 residues. J gave up 0 bases and V 4 bases, and 2 bases lay outside the gene matches.

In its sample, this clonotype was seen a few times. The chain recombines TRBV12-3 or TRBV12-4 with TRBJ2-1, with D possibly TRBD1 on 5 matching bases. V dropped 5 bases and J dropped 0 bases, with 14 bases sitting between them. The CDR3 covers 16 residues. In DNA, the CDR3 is TGTGCCAGCAGTCCTAGGGGCCAGCTCTCCTACAATGAGCAGTTCTTC. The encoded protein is CASSPRGQLSYNEQFF.